Below, one T cell receptor (beta chain) is given with its context. The sample originates from a study of control samples from healthy donors and cancer patients. The data were produced by immunoSEQ multiplex PCR, yet TCRdb's version contains in-frame clones alone and is incomplete. The table shows roughly 150,000 clones, with 89% occurring only once. Between the trimmed V and J ends, which lost 1 base and 0 bases, there was a span of 7 bases. From germline, CDR1 is SGHTA and CDR2 FQGTGA. The CDR3 has 15 residues. The receptor's source is a man aged 30-40 years in good health. Specimen: blood. The V call is TRBV7-3, the J call TRBJ2-1; D unresolved. The CDR3 region is CASSLMRSSYNEQFF. The CDR3 DNA sequence: TGTGCCAGCAGCTTAATGCGGAGCTCCTACAATGAGCAGTTCTTC.